This is a list of T cell receptor beta chains from one sample in a study of T-cell memory formation after mild COVID-19. TCRdb used MiXCR to reprocess the 5' RACE reads, holding one entry per CDR3 protein. The sample consists of a few hundred thousand distinct CDR3 sequences, 20% to 25% of them appearing once. Sequenced material: PBMCs or a T cell subset sorted from them (not recorded which). The receptors come from a man between 18 and 29 years old who had mild COVID-19 (a few samples of this study predate the infection). Cell type and time point are not known. Each CDR3 is given with its conserved first and last residue. Fields, in order: CDR3 protein, CDR3 DNA, V gene, clone size, CDR3 length, D gene, J gene. A D gene is named only where the DNA matches it firmly. Size values are once, few and many counts, or a class for expanded clones, and some rows have none.

CDR3 protein: CSAWTGKVYYGYTF
CDR3 DNA: TGCAGTGCTTGGACAGGGAAAGTCTACTATGGCTACACCTTC
V gene: TRBV20-1
clone size: .
CDR3 length: 14
D gene: TRBD1
J gene: TRBJ1-2

CDR3 protein: CSARQGPSDTEAFF
CDR3 DNA: TGCAGTGCTAGGCAGGGACCCTCGGACACTGAAGCTTTCTTT
V gene: TRBV20-1
clone size: .
CDR3 length: 14
D gene: .
J gene: TRBJ1-1

CDR3 protein: CASSQLSGEQFF
CDR3 DNA: TGTGCCAGCAGCCAGCTAAGCGGTGAGCAGTTCTTC
V gene: TRBV3-1
clone size: few
CDR3 length: 12
D gene: .
J gene: TRBJ2-1

CDR3 protein: CASSSGPPQSTDTQYF
CDR3 DNA: TGTGCCAGCAGCTCGGGACCCCCTCAGAGCACAGATACGCAGTATTTT
V gene: TRBV5-5
clone size: few
CDR3 length: 16
D gene: .
J gene: TRBJ2-3

CDR3 protein: CSARVGRGQADTQYF
CDR3 DNA: TGCAGTGCTAGAGTGGGCAGGGGGCAGGCAGATACGCAGTATTTT
V gene: TRBV20-1
clone size: .
CDR3 length: 15
D gene: TRBD1
J gene: TRBJ2-3

CDR3 protein: CSVALTWGNTEAFF
CDR3 DNA: TGCAGCGTTGCCTTGACATGGGGGAACACTGAAGCTTTCTTT
V gene: TRBV29-1
clone size: .
CDR3 length: 14
D gene: .
J gene: TRBJ1-1

CDR3 protein: CASSPARTGLGQETQYF
CDR3 DNA: TGTGCCAGCTCACCCGCTCGGACAGGGCTGGGCCAAGAGACCCAGTACTTC
V gene: TRBV18
clone size: .
CDR3 length: 17
D gene: TRBD1
J gene: TRBJ2-5

CDR3 protein: CASWGPGSSYNEQFF
CDR3 DNA: TGTGCCAGCTGGGGGCCGGGGAGCTCCTACAATGAGCAGTTCTTC
V gene: TRBV18
clone size: few
CDR3 length: 15
D gene: .
J gene: TRBJ2-1

CDR3 protein: CASGWGQLGETQYF
CDR3 DNA: TGTGCTAGTGGTTGGGGACAGCTGGGGGAGACCCAGTACTTC
V gene: TRBV12-5
clone size: few
CDR3 length: 14
D gene: TRBD1
J gene: TRBJ2-5

CDR3 protein: CASSPPPGLKETQYF
CDR3 DNA: TGTGCCAGCAGTCCGCCCCCGGGGCTAAAAGAGACCCAGTACTTC
V gene: TRBV28
clone size: .
CDR3 length: 15
D gene: .
J gene: TRBJ2-5

CDR3 protein: CAISERGQGGSPLHF
CDR3 DNA: TGTGCCATCAGTGAGAGAGGACAGGGGGGCTCACCCCTCCACTTT
V gene: TRBV10-3
clone size: few
CDR3 length: 15
D gene: TRBD1
J gene: TRBJ1-6

CDR3 protein: CASGRGGAFNEQFF
CDR3 DNA: TGTGCCAGCGGCAGGGGGGGGGCCTTTAATGAGCAGTTCTTC
V gene: TRBV7-2
clone size: .
CDR3 length: 14
D gene: .
J gene: TRBJ2-1

CDR3 protein: CASSFRGTQETQYF
CDR3 DNA: TGTGCCAGCAGTTTCCGGGGGACCCAAGAGACCCAGTACTTC
V gene: TRBV12-3/TRBV12-4
clone size: many
CDR3 length: 14
D gene: .
J gene: TRBJ2-5

CDR3 protein: CASSLRLTSGAGELFF
CDR3 DNA: TGTGCCAGCAGCTTAAGGTTGACTAGCGGGGCCGGGGAGCTGTTTTTT
V gene: TRBV7-8
clone size: .
CDR3 length: 16
D gene: TRBD2
J gene: TRBJ2-2

CDR3 protein: CASSYSRGWGGEQHF
CDR3 DNA: TGTGCCAGCAGTTACTCTCGGGGTTGGGGTGGGGAACAGCATTTT
V gene: TRBV6-5
clone size: .
CDR3 length: 15
D gene: .
J gene: TRBJ1-5

CDR3 protein: CASLLGQGLNEQFF
CDR3 DNA: TGTGCCAGCTTGCTTGGGCAGGGGCTGAATGAGCAGTTCTTC
V gene: TRBV7-9
clone size: .
CDR3 length: 14
D gene: .
J gene: TRBJ2-1

CDR3 protein: CASSFMVRGAETQYF
CDR3 DNA: TGTGCCAGCAGTTTTATGGTCCGGGGCGCGGAGACCCAGTACTTC
V gene: TRBV28
clone size: few
CDR3 length: 15
D gene: .
J gene: TRBJ2-5

CDR3 protein: CSASPNRLGDYEQYF
CDR3 DNA: TGCAGTGCTTCACCAAACCGGCTAGGGGACTACGAGCAGTACTTC
V gene: TRBV20-1
clone size: many
CDR3 length: 15
D gene: .
J gene: TRBJ2-7

CDR3 protein: CASRPVGSNEKLFF
CDR3 DNA: TGTGCCAGTAGGCCGGTAGGGTCTAATGAAAAACTGTTTTTT
V gene: TRBV6-5
clone size: few
CDR3 length: 14
D gene: .
J gene: TRBJ1-4

CDR3 protein: CASSYAPGTSGETQYF
CDR3 DNA: TGTGCCAGCAGCTACGCCCCGGGGACTAGCGGAGAGACCCAGTACTTC
V gene: TRBV6-6
clone size: .
CDR3 length: 16
D gene: TRBD2
J gene: TRBJ2-5

CDR3 protein: CATADPRSGANVLTF
CDR3 DNA: TGTGCCACGGCGGATCCCCGCTCTGGGGCCAACGTCCTGACTTTC
V gene: TRBV19
clone size: .
CDR3 length: 15
D gene: .
J gene: TRBJ2-6

CDR3 protein: CASSQALDLGTLHF
CDR3 DNA: TGCGCCAGCAGCCAAGCCCTAGATTTGGGAACCCTCCACTTT
V gene: TRBV4-3
clone size: few
CDR3 length: 14
D gene: .
J gene: TRBJ1-6

CDR3 protein: CASSRDSTLQYF
CDR3 DNA: TGTGCCAGCAGCCGGGACAGTACCCTTCAGTACTTC
V gene: TRBV12-3/TRBV12-4
clone size: .
CDR3 length: 12
D gene: TRBD1
J gene: TRBJ2-4

CDR3 protein: CASSRTDRGREQYF
CDR3 DNA: TGTGCCAGCTCACGTACGGACAGGGGACGCGAGCAGTACTTC
V gene: TRBV18
clone size: few
CDR3 length: 14
D gene: TRBD1
J gene: TRBJ2-7

CDR3 protein: CASSLEAGWYTGELFF
CDR3 DNA: TGTGCCAGCAGCTTGGAGGCAGGGTGGTACACCGGGGAGCTGTTTTTT
V gene: TRBV5-6
clone size: .
CDR3 length: 16
D gene: .
J gene: TRBJ2-2

CDR3 protein: CASTPPRTGSVYNEQFF
CDR3 DNA: TGCGCCAGCACCCCACCTAGGACAGGGTCGGTTTACAATGAGCAGTTCTTC
V gene: TRBV5-1
clone size: few
CDR3 length: 17
D gene: TRBD1
J gene: TRBJ2-1

CDR3 protein: CASSPDGDRLYEQYF
CDR3 DNA: TGCGCCAGCAGCCCGGACGGGGACAGGCTCTACGAGCAGTACTTC
V gene: TRBV5-1
clone size: .
CDR3 length: 15
D gene: TRBD1
J gene: TRBJ2-7

CDR3 protein: CASSFLAGEETQYF
CDR3 DNA: TGTGCCAGCAGCTTCCTAGCGGGGGAAGAGACCCAGTACTTC
V gene: TRBV11-2
clone size: .
CDR3 length: 14
D gene: TRBD2
J gene: TRBJ2-5

CDR3 protein: CASTRGGANEKLFF
CDR3 DNA: TGTGCCAGCACCAGAGGGGGGGCTAATGAAAAACTGTTTTTT
V gene: TRBV7-2
clone size: .
CDR3 length: 14
D gene: .
J gene: TRBJ1-4

CDR3 protein: CASSQRLTGYGYTF
CDR3 DNA: TGTGCCAGCAGCCAACGGTTGACAGGCTATGGCTACACCTTC
V gene: TRBV3-1
clone size: .
CDR3 length: 14
D gene: .
J gene: TRBJ1-2

CDR3 protein: CSASHNSPLHF
CDR3 DNA: TGCAGTGCTAGCCATAATTCACCCCTCCACTTT
V gene: TRBV20-1
clone size: many
CDR3 length: 11
D gene: .
J gene: TRBJ1-6

CDR3 protein: CASSLDLTSVETQYF
CDR3 DNA: TGCGCCAGCAGCTTGGATTTGACTAGCGTGGAGACCCAGTACTTC
V gene: TRBV5-1
clone size: .
CDR3 length: 15
D gene: TRBD2
J gene: TRBJ2-5

CDR3 protein: CASSFVEEPQHF
CDR3 DNA: TGTGCCAGCAGCTTCGTTGAAGAGCCCCAGCATTTT
V gene: TRBV7-8
clone size: few
CDR3 length: 12
D gene: .
J gene: TRBJ1-5

CDR3 protein: CASSDVAYEQYF
CDR3 DNA: TGTGCCAGCAGTGACGTAGCCTACGAGCAGTACTTC
V gene: TRBV12-3/TRBV12-4
clone size: .
CDR3 length: 12
D gene: .
J gene: TRBJ2-7

CDR3 protein: CASSHQKRGWNIQYF
CDR3 DNA: TGTGCCAGCAGCCACCAAAAGCGGGGATGGAACATTCAGTACTTC
V gene: TRBV7-9
clone size: .
CDR3 length: 15
D gene: TRBD2
J gene: TRBJ2-4